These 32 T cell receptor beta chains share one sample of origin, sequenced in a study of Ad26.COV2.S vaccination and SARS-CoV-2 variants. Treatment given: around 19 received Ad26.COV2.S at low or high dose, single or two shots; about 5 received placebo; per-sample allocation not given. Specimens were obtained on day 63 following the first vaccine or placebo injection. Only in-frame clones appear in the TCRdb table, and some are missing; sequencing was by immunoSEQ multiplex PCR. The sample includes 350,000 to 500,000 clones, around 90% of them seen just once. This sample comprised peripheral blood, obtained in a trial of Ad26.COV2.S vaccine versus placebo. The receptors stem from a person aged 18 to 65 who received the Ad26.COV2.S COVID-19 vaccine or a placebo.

As DNA, the CDR3 is TGTGCCACCAGTTACAACTCTGGAAACACCATATATTTT. Amino acid sequence: CATSYNSGNTIYF. The rearrangement uses TRBV15 and TRBJ1-3; D gene unclear. Trimming stripped 6 bases from V and 0 bases from J, with 6 bases between. The CDR3 is 13 residues long. Germline loops: CDR1 LNHNV, CDR2 YYDKDF (reference sequence).

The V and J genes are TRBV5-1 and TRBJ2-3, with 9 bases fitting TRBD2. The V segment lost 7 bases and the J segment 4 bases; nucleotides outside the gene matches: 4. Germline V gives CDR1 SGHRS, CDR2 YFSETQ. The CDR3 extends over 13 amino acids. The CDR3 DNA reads TGCGCCAGCGGGCGGGAGGGACCAGATACGCAGTATTTT. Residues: CASGREGPDTQYF.

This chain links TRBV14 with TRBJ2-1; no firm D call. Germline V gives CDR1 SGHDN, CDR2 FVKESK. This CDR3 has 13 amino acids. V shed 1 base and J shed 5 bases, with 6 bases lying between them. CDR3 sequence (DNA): TGTGCCAGCAGCCAAGTTCGAGACAATGAGCAGTTCTTC. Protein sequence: CASSQVRDNEQFF.

The CDR3 region has the DNA TGTGCCAGCAGTTCCTTAGGGTCCGGGGAGCTGTTTTTT. Protein: CASSSLGSGELFF. This chain uses TRBV28 with TRBJ2-2; unclear D gene. CDR3 length: 13 amino acids. The V and J ends lost 4 bases and 6 bases respectively, with 9 bases between them. The germline CDR1 and CDR2 sequences are MDHEN and SYDVKM.

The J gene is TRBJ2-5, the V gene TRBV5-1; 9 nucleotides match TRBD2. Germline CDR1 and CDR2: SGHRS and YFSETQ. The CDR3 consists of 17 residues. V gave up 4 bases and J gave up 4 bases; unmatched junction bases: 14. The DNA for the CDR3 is TGCGCCAGCAGCCCCGTCCCAGGCGGGAGGGCCGCAGAGACCCAGTACTTC. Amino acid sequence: CASSPVPGGRAAETQYF.

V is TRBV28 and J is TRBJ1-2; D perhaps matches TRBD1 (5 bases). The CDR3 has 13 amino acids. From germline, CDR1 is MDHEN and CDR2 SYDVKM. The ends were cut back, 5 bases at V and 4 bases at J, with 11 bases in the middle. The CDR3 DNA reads TGTGCCAGCAGTCCAGGGACCTCCTATGGCTACACCTTC. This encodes CASSPGTSYGYTF.

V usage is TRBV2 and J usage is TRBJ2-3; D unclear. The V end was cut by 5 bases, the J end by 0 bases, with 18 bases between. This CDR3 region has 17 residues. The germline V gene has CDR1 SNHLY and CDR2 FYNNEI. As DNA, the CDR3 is TGTGCCAGCAGTTTTAGGCGACCTTCTCTAAGCACAGATACGCAGTATTTT. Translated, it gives CASSFRRPSLSTDTQYF.

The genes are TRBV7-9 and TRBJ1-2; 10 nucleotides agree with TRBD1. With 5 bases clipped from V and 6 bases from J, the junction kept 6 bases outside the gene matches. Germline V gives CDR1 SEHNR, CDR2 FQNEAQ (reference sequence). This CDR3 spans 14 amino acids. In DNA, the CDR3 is TGTGCCAGCAGCCCCTGGACAGGGGGGAATGGCTACACCTTC. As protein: CASSPWTGGNGYTF.

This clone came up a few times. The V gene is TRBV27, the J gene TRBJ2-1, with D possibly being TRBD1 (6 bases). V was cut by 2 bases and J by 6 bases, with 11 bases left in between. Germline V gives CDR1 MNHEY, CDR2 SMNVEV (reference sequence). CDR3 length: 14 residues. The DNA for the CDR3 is TGTGCCAGCAGTTTACGGACAGAGGGCAATGAGCAGTTCTTC. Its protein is CASSLRTEGNEQFF.

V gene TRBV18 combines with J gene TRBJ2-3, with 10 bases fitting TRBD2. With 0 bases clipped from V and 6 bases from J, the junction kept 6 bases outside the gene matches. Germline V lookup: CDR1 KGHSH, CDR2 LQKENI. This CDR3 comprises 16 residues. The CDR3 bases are TGTGCCAGCTCACCACCGTTAGCGGGAGGCCTGGATACGCAGTATTTT. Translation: CASSPPLAGGLDTQYF.

This CDR3 is CAWTTGFLGYTF. DNA of the CDR3: TGTGCCTGGACCACAGGGTTCTTAGGCTACACCTTC. The genes are TRBV30 and TRBJ1-2, with D tentatively TRBD1 (6 bases). CDR1 and CDR2 (germline): GTSNPN, SVGIG (reference sequence). This CDR3 is built from 12 residues. V gave up 4 bases and J gave up 8 bases, with 14 bases separating them.

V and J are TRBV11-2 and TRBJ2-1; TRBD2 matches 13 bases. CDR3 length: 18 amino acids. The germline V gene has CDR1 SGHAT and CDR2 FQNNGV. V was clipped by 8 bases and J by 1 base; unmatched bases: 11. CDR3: CASSQTSGRVWSYNEQFF. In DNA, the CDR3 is TGTGCCAGCTCCCAAACTAGCGGGAGGGTTTGGTCCTACAATGAGCAGTTCTTC.

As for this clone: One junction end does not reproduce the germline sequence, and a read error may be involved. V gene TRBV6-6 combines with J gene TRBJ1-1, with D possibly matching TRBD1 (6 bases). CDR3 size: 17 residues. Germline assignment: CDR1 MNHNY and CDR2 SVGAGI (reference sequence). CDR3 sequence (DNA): TGTGCCAGCAGTCTAACTCGGGACAAACCGCTGAATACTGAAGCTTTCTTT. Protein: CASSLTRDKPLNTEAFF.

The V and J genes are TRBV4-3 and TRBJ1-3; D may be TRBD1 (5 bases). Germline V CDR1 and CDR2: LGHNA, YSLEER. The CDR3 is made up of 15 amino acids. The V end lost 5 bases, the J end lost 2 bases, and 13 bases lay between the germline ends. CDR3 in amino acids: CASSKGQGPGNTIYF. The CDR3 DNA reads TGCGCCAGCAGCAAGGGGCAGGGACCTGGAAACACCATATATTTT.

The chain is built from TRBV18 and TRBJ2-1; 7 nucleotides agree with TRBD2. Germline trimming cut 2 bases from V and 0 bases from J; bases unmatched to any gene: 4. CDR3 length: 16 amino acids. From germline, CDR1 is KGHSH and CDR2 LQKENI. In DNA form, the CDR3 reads TGTGCCAGCTCACCAACTAGCGCTAGCTCCTACAATGAGCAGTTCTTC. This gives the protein CASSPTSASSYNEQFF.

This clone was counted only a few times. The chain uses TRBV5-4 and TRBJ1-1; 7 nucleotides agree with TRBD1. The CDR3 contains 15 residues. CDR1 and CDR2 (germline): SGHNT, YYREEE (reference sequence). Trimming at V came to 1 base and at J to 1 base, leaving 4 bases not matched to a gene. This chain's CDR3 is CASSLRQGENTEAFF. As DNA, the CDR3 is TGTGCCAGCAGCTTGCGACAGGGAGAGAACACTGAAGCTTTCTTT.

The DNA for the CDR3 is TGCGCCAGCAGCCCCCTAGGGCAGATACCCATGAACACTGAAGCTTTCTTT. Amino acid sequence: CASSPLGQIPMNTEAFF. V and J are TRBV4-3 and TRBJ1-1; no clear D. CDR3 length equals 17 residues. The V gene's germline CDR1 is LGHNA and CDR2 YSLEER. Trimming stripped 4 bases from V and 0 bases from J, with 18 bases between.

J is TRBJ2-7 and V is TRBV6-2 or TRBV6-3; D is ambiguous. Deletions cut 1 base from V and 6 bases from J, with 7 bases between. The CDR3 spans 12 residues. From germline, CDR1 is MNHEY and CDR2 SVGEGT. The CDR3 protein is CASSYFRGEQYF. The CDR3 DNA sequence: TGTGCCAGCAGTTACTTTAGAGGCGAGCAGTACTTC.

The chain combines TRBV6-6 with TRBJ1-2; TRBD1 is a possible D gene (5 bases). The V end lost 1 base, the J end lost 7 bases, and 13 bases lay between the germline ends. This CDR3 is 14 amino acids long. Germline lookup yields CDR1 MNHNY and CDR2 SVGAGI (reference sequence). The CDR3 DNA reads TGTGCCAGCAGTTACTATGGGGGGAAGGGTGGCTACACCTTC. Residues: CASSYYGGKGGYTF.

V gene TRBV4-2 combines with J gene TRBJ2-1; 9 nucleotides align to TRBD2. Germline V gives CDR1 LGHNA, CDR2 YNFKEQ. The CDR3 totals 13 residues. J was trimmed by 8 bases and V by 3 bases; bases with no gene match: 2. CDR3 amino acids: CASSQRTSDEQFF. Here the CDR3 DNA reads TGTGCCAGCAGCCAGCGGACTAGCGATGAGCAGTTCTTC.

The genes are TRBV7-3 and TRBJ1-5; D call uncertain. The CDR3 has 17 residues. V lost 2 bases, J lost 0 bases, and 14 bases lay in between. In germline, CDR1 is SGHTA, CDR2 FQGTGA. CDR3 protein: CASSLWNPAYSNQPQHF. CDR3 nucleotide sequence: TGTGCCAGCAGCTTATGGAATCCGGCCTATAGCAATCAGCCCCAGCATTTT.

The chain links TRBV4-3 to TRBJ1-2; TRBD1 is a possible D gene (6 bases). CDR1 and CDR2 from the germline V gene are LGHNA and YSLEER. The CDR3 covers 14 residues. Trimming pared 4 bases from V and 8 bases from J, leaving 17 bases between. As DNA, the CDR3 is TGCGCCAGCAGCCCTTCTGGGGGGCCGTGGGGCTACACCTTC. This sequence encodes CASSPSGGPWGYTF.

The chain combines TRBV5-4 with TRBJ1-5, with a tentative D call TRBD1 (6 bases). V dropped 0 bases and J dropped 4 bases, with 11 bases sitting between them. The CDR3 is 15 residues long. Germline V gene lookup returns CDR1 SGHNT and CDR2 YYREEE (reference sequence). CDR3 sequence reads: CASSLGDRPNQPQHF. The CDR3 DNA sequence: TGTGCCAGCAGCTTGGGTGACAGGCCGAATCAGCCCCAGCATTTT.

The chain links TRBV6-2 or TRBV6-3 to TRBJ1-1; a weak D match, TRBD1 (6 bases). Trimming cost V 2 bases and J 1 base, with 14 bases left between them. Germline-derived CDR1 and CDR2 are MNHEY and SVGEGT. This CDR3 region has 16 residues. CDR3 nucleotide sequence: TGTGCCAGCAGTTACAGATTGGACAGACCGAACACTGAAGCTTTCTTT. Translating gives CASSYRLDRPNTEAFF.

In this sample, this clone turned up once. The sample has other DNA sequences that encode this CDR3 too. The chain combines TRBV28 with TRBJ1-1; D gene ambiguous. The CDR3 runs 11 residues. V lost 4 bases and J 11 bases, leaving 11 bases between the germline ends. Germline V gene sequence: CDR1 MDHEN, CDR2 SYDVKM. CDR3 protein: CASSSHLGAFF. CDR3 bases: TGTGCCAGCAGTTCCCACCTGGGGGCTTTCTTT.

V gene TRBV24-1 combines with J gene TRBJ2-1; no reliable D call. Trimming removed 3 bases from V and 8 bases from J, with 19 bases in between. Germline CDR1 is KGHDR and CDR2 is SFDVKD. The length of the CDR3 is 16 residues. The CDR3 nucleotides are TGTGCCACCAGTGATACAAGGATGGGGTCGTTGGATGAGCAGTTCTTC. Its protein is CATSDTRMGSLDEQFF.

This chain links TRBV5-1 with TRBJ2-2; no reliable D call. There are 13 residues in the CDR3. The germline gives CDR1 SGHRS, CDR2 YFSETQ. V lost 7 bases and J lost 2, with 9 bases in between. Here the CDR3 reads CASLLPNTGELFF. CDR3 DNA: TGCGCCAGCTTGCTACCCAACACCGGGGAGCTGTTTTTT. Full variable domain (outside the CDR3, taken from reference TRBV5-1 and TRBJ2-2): KAGVTQTPRYLIKTRGQQVTLSCSPISGHRSVSWYQQTPGQGLQFLFEYFSETQRNKGNFPGRFSGRQFSNSRSEMNVSTLELGDSALYLCASLLPNTGELFFGEGSRLTVL.

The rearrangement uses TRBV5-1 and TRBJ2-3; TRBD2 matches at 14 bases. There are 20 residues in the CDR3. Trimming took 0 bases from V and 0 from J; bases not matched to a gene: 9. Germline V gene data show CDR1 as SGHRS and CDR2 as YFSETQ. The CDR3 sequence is CASSLAGGLAGAVSTDTQYF. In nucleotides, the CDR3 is TGCGCCAGCAGCTTGGCCGGGGGACTAGCGGGGGCGGTTAGCACAGATACGCAGTATTTT. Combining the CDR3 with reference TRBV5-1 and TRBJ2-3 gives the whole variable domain KAGVTQTPRYLIKTRGQQVTLSCSPISGHRSVSWYQQTPGQGLQFLFEYFSETQRNKGNFPGRFSGRQFSNSRSEMNVSTLELGDSALYLCASSLAGGLAGAVSTDTQYFGPGTRLTVL.

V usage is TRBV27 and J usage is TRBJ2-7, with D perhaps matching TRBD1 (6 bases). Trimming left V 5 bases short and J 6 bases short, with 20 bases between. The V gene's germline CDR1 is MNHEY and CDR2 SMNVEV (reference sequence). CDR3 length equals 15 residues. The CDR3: CASSRWDTGRGEQYF. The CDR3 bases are TGTGCCAGCAGTCGGTGGGACACAGGGAGAGGCGAGCAGTACTTC.

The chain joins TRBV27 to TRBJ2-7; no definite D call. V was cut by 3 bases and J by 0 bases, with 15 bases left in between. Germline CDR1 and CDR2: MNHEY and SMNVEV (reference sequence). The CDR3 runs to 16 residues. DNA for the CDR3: TGTGCCAGCAGTTTCATAGTGCAGAAAAGCTCCTACGAGCAGTACTTC. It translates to CASSFIVQKSSYEQYF.

CDR3 DNA: TGTGCCAGCAGCTTAGACCAGATTAATGAGCAGTTCTTC. This codes for CASSLDQINEQFF. V gene TRBV11-2 combines with J gene TRBJ2-1; no firm D call. The CDR3 sequence is 13 residues long. Trimming stripped 0 bases from V and 7 bases from J, with 7 bases between. CDR1 is SGHAT and CDR2 is FQNNGV in the germline V gene.

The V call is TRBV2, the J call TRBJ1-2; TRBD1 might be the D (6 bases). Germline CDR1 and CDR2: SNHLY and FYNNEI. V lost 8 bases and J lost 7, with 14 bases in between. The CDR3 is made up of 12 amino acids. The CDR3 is CASATGWGGYTF. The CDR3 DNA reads TGTGCCAGCGCTACAGGGTGGGGTGGCTACACCTTC.